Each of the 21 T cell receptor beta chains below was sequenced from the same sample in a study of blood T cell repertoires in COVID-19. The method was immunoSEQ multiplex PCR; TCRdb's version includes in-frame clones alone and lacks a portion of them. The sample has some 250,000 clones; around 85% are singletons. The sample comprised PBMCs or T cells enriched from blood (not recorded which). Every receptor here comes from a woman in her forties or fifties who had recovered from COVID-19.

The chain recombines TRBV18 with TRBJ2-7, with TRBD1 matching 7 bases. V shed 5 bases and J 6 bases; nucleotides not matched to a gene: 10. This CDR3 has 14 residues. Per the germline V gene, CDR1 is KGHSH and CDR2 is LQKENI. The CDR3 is CASSGAGGLIEQYF. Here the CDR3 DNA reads TGTGCCAGCTCAGGGGCAGGGGGTCTAATCGAGCAGTACTTC.

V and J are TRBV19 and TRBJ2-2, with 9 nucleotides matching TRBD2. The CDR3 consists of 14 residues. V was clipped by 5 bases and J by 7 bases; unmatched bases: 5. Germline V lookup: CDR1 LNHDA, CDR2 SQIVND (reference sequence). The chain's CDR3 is CASSLAGGFGELFF. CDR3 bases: TGTGCCAGTAGTCTGGCGGGAGGGTTCGGGGAGCTGTTTTTT. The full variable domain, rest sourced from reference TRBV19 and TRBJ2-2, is DGGITQSPKYLFRKEGQNVTLSCEQNLNHDAMYWYRQDPGQGLRLIYYSQIVNDFQKGDIAEGYSVSREKKESFPLTVTSAQKNPTAFYLCASSLAGGFGELFFGEGSRLTVL.

The CDR3 reads CASSLDLSWELFF. DNA for the CDR3: TGCGCCAGCAGCCTCGACTTATCATGGGAGCTGTTTTTT. The chain is built from TRBV5-1 and TRBJ2-2; no firm D call. V was clipped by 4 bases and J by 9 bases, with 13 bases between them. This CDR3 is built from 13 residues. Germline V gene sequence: CDR1 SGHRS, CDR2 YFSETQ.

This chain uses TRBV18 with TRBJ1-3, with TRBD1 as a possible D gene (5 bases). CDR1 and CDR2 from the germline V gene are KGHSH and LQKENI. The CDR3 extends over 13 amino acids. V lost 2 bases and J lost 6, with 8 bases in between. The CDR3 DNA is TGTGCCAGCTCACCAGGCAGGGAAAACACCATATATTTT. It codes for CASSPGRENTIYF.

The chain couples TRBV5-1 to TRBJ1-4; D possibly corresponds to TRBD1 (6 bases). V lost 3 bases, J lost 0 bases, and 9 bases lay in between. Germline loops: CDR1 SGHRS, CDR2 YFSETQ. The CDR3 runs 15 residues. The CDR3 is CASSSGDTTNEKLFF. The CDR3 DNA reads TGCGCCAGCAGCTCAGGGGACACAACTAATGAAAAACTGTTTTTT.

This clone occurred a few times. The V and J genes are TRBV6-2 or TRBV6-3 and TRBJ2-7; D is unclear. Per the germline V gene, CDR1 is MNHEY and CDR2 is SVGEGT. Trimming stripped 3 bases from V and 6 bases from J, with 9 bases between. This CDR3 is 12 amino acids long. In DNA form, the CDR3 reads TGTGCCAGCAGTTATTATTCTAGCGAGCAGTACTTC. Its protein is CASSYYSSEQYF.

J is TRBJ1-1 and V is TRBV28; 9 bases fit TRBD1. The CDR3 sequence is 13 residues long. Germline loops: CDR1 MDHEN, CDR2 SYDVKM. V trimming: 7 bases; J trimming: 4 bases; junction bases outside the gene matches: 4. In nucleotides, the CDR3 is TGTGCCAGCACCAGGACAGGGGCCACTGAAGCTTTCTTT. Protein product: CASTRTGATEAFF.

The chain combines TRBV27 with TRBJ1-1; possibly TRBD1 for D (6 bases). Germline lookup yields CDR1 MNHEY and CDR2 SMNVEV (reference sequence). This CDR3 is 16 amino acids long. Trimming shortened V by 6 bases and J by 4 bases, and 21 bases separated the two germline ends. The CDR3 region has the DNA TGTGCCAGCAGGTCGGGGGGCGGGGGCGCCCGCACTGAAGCTTTCTTT. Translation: CASRSGGGGARTEAFF.

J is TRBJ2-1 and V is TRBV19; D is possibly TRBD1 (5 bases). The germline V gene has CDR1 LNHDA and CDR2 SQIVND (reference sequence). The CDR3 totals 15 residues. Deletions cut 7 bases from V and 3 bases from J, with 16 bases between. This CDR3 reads CASNYGAVGYNEQFF. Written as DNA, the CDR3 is TGTGCCAGTAACTATGGGGCGGTGGGCTACAATGAGCAGTTCTTC.

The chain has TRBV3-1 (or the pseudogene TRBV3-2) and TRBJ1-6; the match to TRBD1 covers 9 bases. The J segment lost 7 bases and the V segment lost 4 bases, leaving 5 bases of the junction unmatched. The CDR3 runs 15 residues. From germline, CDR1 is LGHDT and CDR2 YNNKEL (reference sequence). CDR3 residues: CASSPRGQGNSPLHF. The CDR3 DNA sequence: TGTGCCAGCAGCCCTCGCGGACAGGGGAATTCACCCCTCCACTTT.

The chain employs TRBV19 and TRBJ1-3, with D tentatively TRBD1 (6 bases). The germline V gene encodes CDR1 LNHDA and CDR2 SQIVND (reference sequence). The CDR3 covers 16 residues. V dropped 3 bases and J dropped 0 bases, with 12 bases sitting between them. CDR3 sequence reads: CASSIVLGGSGNTIYF. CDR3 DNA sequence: TGTGCCAGTAGTATCGTTCTAGGGGGCTCTGGAAACACCATATATTTT. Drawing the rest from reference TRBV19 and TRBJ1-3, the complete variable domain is DGGITQSPKYLFRKEGQNVTLSCEQNLNHDAMYWYRQDPGQGLRLIYYSQIVNDFQKGDIAEGYSVSREKKESFPLTVTSAQKNPTAFYLCASSIVLGGSGNTIYFGEGSWLTVV.

Here the CDR3 reads CAPWGQNYEQYF. The CDR3 DNA reads as TGTGCGCCATGGGGACAGAACTACGAGCAGTACTTC. This chain joins TRBV27 and TRBJ2-7; 7 nucleotides align to TRBD1. This CDR3 has 12 residues. From germline, CDR1 is MNHEY and CDR2 SMNVEV (reference sequence).

This CDR3 is CASSPTDRGWTEAFF. As DNA, the CDR3 is TGCGCCAGCAGCCCCACCGACAGGGGATGGACTGAAGCTTTCTTT. The chain links TRBV5-1 to TRBJ1-1; 8 bases are a match to TRBD1. V lost 4 bases to trimming and J lost 5 bases; unmatched junction nucleotides: 10. The CDR3 spans 15 residues. Germline CDR1 and CDR2: SGHRS and YFSETQ.

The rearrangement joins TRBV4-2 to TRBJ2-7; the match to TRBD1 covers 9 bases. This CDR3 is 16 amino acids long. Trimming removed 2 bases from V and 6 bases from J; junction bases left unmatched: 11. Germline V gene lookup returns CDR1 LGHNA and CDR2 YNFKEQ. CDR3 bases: TGTGCCAGCAGCCAATTTTCTGGGGACAGGGCTGGCGAGCAGTACTTC. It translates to CASSQFSGDRAGEQYF.

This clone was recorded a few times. The CDR3: CASSRTGQLNSPLHF. CDR3 coding DNA: TGTGCCAGCAGCCGGACAGGCCAACTTAATTCACCCCTCCACTTT. This rearrangement joins TRBV28 to TRBJ1-6; TRBD1 matches 7 bases. Trimming removed 6 bases from V and 6 bases from J; junction bases left unmatched: 8. The CDR3 runs to 15 residues. Per the germline V gene, CDR1 is MDHEN and CDR2 is SYDVKM.

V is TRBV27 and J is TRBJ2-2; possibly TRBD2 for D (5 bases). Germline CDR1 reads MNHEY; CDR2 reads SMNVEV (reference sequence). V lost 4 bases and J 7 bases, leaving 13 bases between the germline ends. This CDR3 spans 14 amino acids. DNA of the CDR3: TGTGCCAGCAGTTACCACGGGAAGAGCGGGGAGCTGTTTTTT. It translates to CASSYHGKSGELFF.

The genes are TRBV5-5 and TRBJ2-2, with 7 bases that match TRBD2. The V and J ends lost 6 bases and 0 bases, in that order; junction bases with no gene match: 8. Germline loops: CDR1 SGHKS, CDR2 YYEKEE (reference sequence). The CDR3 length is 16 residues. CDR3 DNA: TGTGCCAGCACCCCCCGGGGGACTACGAACACCGGGGAGCTGTTTTTT. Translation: CASTPRGTTNTGELFF.

The CDR3 region has the DNA TGTGCCAGCAGCGCTAATGCCGGGACAGGGGTCGGGGAGCTGTTTTTT. This codes for CASSANAGTGVGELFF. V and J are TRBV11-3 and TRBJ2-2; 10 bases are a match to TRBD1. The CDR3 contains 16 residues. Germline V gene lookup returns CDR1 SGHNT and CDR2 YENEEA. The V gene end was trimmed by 5 bases and the J gene end by 7 bases; junction bases not matched to a gene: 10.

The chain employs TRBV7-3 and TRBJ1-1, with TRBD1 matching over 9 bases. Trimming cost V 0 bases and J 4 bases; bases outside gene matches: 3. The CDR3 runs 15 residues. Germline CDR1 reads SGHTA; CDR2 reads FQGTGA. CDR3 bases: TGTGCCAGCAGCTTAACGGGGACAGGGACCACTGAAGCTTTCTTT. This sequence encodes CASSLTGTGTTEAFF.

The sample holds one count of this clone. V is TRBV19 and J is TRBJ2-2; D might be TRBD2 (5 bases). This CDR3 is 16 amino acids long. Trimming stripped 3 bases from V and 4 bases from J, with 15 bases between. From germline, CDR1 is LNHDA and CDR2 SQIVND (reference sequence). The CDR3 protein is CASSMRSSGRTGELFF. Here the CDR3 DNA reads TGTGCCAGTAGTATGAGGAGCAGCGGACGCACCGGGGAGCTGTTTTTT.

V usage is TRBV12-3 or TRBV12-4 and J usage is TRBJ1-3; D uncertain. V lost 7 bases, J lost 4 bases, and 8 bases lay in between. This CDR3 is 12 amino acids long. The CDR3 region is CASTDGGNTIYF. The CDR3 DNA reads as TGTGCCAGCACCGACGGGGGAAACACCATATATTTT.